The clone carrying this T cell receptor (beta chain) showed up just a few times. Its cognate antigen is unknown. These data come from a study of T cells in Graves' hyperthyroidism and ophthalmopathy. Study results and caveats: Researchers found most expanded thyroid clonotypes above 0.001 in blood as well.

Germline values: CDR1 SGHRS, CDR2 YFSETQ. The CDR3 consists of 15 residues. V lost 4 bases, J lost 3 bases, and 8 bases stayed unmatched. Amplification yielded TCR beta CDR3 regions, with RNA transcripts as the source. Initially, a first-round RT-PCR of the TCR CDR3 employed the HTBI primer set. MiXCR, run by TCRdb on the multiplex PCR reads, gives a single entry per CDR3 protein. The sample has about 290,000 distinct CDR3 sequences, roughly 15% seen once. The sequenced material came from blood. The chain is built from TRBV5-1 and TRBJ2-7; 9 bases agree with TRBD2. The source of this sequence is a woman aged 35 to 49 with Graves' hyperthyroidism. CDR3 protein: CASSPSRLADYEQYF. DNA of the CDR3: TGCGCCAGCAGCCCTTCGCGACTAGCGGACTACGAGCAGTACTTC.